These 21 T cell receptor beta chains share one sample of origin, sequenced in a study of cytomegalovirus exposure and HLA in healthy donors. It was with 60 Vbeta and 13 Jbeta primers that the PCR ran. This table comes from immunoSEQ multiplex PCR, and its TCRdb copy is limited to in-frame clones, with some not included. This sample has about 100,000 clones, with roughly 80% found just once. The sequenced material came from PBMCs. The receptors shown here come from a man in his forties in good health and CMV-seropositive.

This clone was observed a single time. V gene TRBV7-3 combines with J gene TRBJ2-1; 7 nucleotides agree with TRBD2. CDR1 is SGHTA and CDR2 is FQGTGA in the germline V gene. The CDR3 covers 13 residues. The trim removed 5 bases at V and 8 bases at J, leaving 6 bases unmatched. The CDR3 loop reads CASSAGGKDEQFF. CDR3 DNA sequence: TGTGCCAGCAGCGCCGGGGGGAAGGATGAGCAGTTCTTC.

CDR3 sequence: CASSLSSQGTDTQYF. The CDR3 bases are TGTGCCAGCAGCTTAAGTTCCCAGGGTACCGATACGCAGTATTTT. The genes are TRBV11-2 and TRBJ2-3, with a tentative D call TRBD1 (5 bases). V gave up 2 bases and J gave up 6 bases, with 15 bases separating them. This CDR3 region has 15 residues. Germline loops: CDR1 SGHAT, CDR2 FQNNGV.

The chain recombines TRBV29-1 with TRBJ2-7; D not resolved. The CDR3 runs 10 residues. CDR1 and CDR2 (germline): SQVTM, ANQGSEA. Trimming stripped 4 bases from V and 6 bases from J, with 7 bases between. DNA of the CDR3: TGCAGCGTTGGAAGCCCCGAGCAGTACTTC. This sequence encodes CSVGSPEQYF.

The gene calls are TRBV6-4 and TRBJ2-7, with D tentatively TRBD1 (5 bases). This CDR3 spans 16 amino acids. Germline loops: CDR1 MRHNA, CDR2 SNTAGT. Trimming removed 3 bases at V and 2 bases at J, with 17 bases between. The CDR3 sequence is CASSEQRGTDTYEQYF. CDR3 DNA: TGTGCCAGCAGTGAGCAAAGGGGAACAGACACCTACGAGCAGTACTTC.

The chain has TRBV19 and TRBJ1-6, with D maybe TRBD1 (6 bases). The germline gives CDR1 LNHDA, CDR2 SQIVND (reference sequence). CDR3 size: 14 residues. The V end lost 2 bases, the J end lost 11 bases, and 13 bases lay between the germline ends. The CDR3 protein is CASSIRTDRTPLHF. In nucleotides, the CDR3 is TGTGCCAGTAGTATAAGGACAGACCGAACACCCCTCCACTTT.

The rearrangement uses TRBV7-2 and TRBJ1-5; D is undetermined. Between the trimmed V and J ends, which lost 1 base and 4 bases, there was a span of 8 bases. The CDR3 contains 14 residues. CDR1 is SGHTA, CDR2 FQGNSA, per germline. This CDR3 is CASSLGLVNQPQHF. The CDR3 DNA is TGTGCCAGCAGCTTAGGGTTAGTGAATCAGCCCCAGCATTTT.

This sequence joins TRBV2 and TRBJ2-7, with a possible D match to TRBD2 (6 bases). CDR3 length equals 13 residues. Trimming took 6 bases from V and 0 from J, leaving 9 bases between them. Germline loops: CDR1 SNHLY, CDR2 FYNNEI. The CDR3 sequence: CASRGGVSYEQYF. CDR3 bases: TGTGCCAGCAGGGGCGGGGTCTCCTACGAGCAGTACTTC.

The gene calls are TRBV27 and TRBJ1-1; the D gene is possibly TRBD1 (6 bases). Looked up from germline, CDR1 is MNHEY and CDR2 is SMNVEV (reference sequence). The V end was cut by 5 bases, the J end by 0 bases, with 10 bases between. This CDR3 comprises 14 residues. The CDR3 region is CASSVDRLNTEAFF. CDR3 coding DNA: TGTGCCAGCAGTGTGGACAGATTGAACACTGAAGCTTTCTTT.

The V call is TRBV7-9, the J call TRBJ2-1, with 9 bases identical to TRBD2. J gave up 10 bases and V 5 bases, and 12 bases lay outside the gene matches. The germline V gene has CDR1 SEHNR and CDR2 FQNEAQ (reference sequence). This CDR3 contains 15 residues. CDR3 DNA sequence: TGTGCCAGCAGCCCCGGAGCGGGGGGAATAGAGGAGCAGTTCTTC. This translates into CASSPGAGGIEEQFF.

The genes are TRBV5-1 and TRBJ1-2, with D maybe TRBD1 (6 bases). The V gene lost 0 bases and the J gene lost 4 bases, with 13 bases spanning the gap. The germline V gene encodes CDR1 SGHRS and CDR2 YFSETQ. The CDR3 has 15 amino acids. In DNA, the CDR3 is TGCGCCAGCAGCTTGGACAGGGTGGATCTCTATGGCTACACCTTC. Amino acid sequence: CASSLDRVDLYGYTF.

V is TRBV5-1 and J is TRBJ1-4, with D tentatively TRBD1 (5 bases). The CDR3 runs to 15 residues. V lost 1 base and J lost 8, with 15 bases in between. Germline V lookup: CDR1 SGHRS, CDR2 YFSETQ. The CDR3 DNA follows: TGCGCCAGCAGCTTGATCCCCAGGGAAGGAGAAAAACTGTTTTTT. Its protein product is CASSLIPREGEKLFF. The complete variable domain, with remaining parts taken from reference TRBV5-1 and TRBJ1-4, reads KAGVTQTPRYLIKTRGQQVTLSCSPISGHRSVSWYQQTPGQGLQFLFEYFSETQRNKGNFPGRFSGRQFSNSRSEMNVSTLELGDSALYLCASSLIPREGEKLFFGSGTQLSVL.

This clone turned up a few times. The sample carries other DNA sequences with the same CDR3. DNA of the CDR3: TGTGCCAGCAGTGAACGACAGGGGGTTTACGAGCAGTACTTC. Translated, it gives CASSERQGVYEQYF. The chain uses TRBV2 and TRBJ2-7, with TRBD1 identical over 9 bases. Germline CDR1 and CDR2: SNHLY and FYNNEI. V lost 2 bases, J lost 4 bases, and 3 bases stayed unmatched. This CDR3 contains 14 residues.

This rearrangement joins TRBV4-1 to TRBJ2-3, with 10 nucleotides matching TRBD2. The germline gives CDR1 MGHRA, CDR2 YSYEKL. CDR3 size: 16 residues. With V trimmed by 4 bases and J by 5 bases, 9 bases remained unmatched. CDR3 residues: CASSRDLAGARDTQYF. The CDR3 bases are TGCGCCAGCAGCCGCGACCTAGCGGGAGCCAGAGATACGCAGTATTTT.

On this clone itself: Different DNA sequences within this sample yield the same CDR3. As DNA, the CDR3 is TGTGCCATCAGTGCAAACAGGGACAATGAGCAGTTCTTC. Amino acid sequence: CAISANRDNEQFF. The chain carries TRBV10-3 and TRBJ2-1; the D gene is possibly TRBD1 (6 bases). Germline V gives CDR1 ENHRY, CDR2 SYGVKD. Trimming removed 4 bases from V and 5 bases from J, with 9 bases in between. This CDR3 is built from 13 residues.

J is TRBJ1-1 and V is TRBV19, with 8 bases matching TRBD1. CDR1 is LNHDA and CDR2 is SQIVND in the germline V gene (reference sequence). V shed 6 bases and J 1 base; nucleotides not matched to a gene: 10. The CDR3 spans 16 residues. The CDR3: CASRKSRGTGNTEAFF. CDR3 DNA: TGTGCCAGTAGAAAATCTAGAGGGACAGGGAACACTGAAGCTTTCTTT.

CDR3 amino acids: CASSSQGSWTNEKLFF. The CDR3 region has the DNA TGCGCCAGCAGCTCGCAGGGATCATGGACTAATGAAAAACTGTTTTTT. J is TRBJ1-4 and V is TRBV5-1; D may be TRBD1 (5 bases). Trimming left V 3 bases short and J 2 bases short, with 14 bases between. Germline V gene sequence: CDR1 SGHRS, CDR2 YFSETQ. The CDR3 has 16 amino acids.

This chain connects TRBV29-1 to TRBJ2-5; no reliable D call. Trimming cost V 1 base and J 3 bases, with 6 bases left between them. Germline lookup yields CDR1 SQVTM and CDR2 ANQGSEA. This CDR3 has 12 amino acids. The CDR3 nucleotides are TGCAGCGTTGAAGGGCAGGAAGAGACCCAGTACTTC. Translated, it gives CSVEGQEETQYF.

The chain links TRBV21-1 to TRBJ2-3; the D call of TRBD2 is as the table states it, not checked on the DNA. TRBV21-1 is reported as a pseudogene. The CDR3 totals 15 residues. CDR3: CASSGLAGVTDTQYF. The CDR3 nucleotides read TGTGCCAGCAGTGGACTAGCGGGGGTTACAGATACGCAGTATTTT.

This sequence joins TRBV5-4 and TRBJ2-5, with 9 nucleotides matching TRBD2. From germline, CDR1 is SGHNT and CDR2 YYREEE (reference sequence). The CDR3 has 15 residues. V trimming: 5 bases; J trimming: 9 bases; junction bases outside the gene matches: 14. The CDR3 sequence is CASRESGGPSGAQYF. Written as DNA, the CDR3 is TGTGCCAGCAGGGAAAGCGGGGGGCCCTCAGGGGCCCAGTACTTC.

The rearrangement uses TRBV10-2 and TRBJ1-1; 10 nucleotides agree with TRBD1. The length of the CDR3 is 15 residues. CDR1 is WSHSY, CDR2 SAAADI, per germline. Losses at the gene ends were 6 bases for V and 0 bases for J; bases not matched to a gene: 4. The CDR3 here is CASSQTGGVNTEAFF. In DNA form, the CDR3 reads TGCGCCAGCAGCCAGACAGGGGGCGTGAACACTGAAGCTTTCTTT.

The chain is built from TRBV5-4 and TRBJ2-5, with TRBD2 identical over 12 bases. Trimming at V came to 5 bases and at J to 4 bases, leaving 9 bases not matched to a gene. The CDR3 covers 16 residues. Germline V gene sequence: CDR1 SGHNT, CDR2 YYREEE (reference sequence). As DNA, the CDR3 is TGTGCCAGCAGTCCTTCGACTAGCGGGGGACCAGAGACCCAGTACTTC. This encodes CASSPSTSGGPETQYF.